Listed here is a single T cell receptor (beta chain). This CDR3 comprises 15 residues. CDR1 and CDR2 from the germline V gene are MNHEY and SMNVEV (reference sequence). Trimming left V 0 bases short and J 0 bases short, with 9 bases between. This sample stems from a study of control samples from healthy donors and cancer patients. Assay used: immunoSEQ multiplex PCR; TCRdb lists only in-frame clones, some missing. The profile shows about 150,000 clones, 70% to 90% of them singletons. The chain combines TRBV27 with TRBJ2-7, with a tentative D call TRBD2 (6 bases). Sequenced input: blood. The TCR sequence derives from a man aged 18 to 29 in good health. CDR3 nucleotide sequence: TGTGCCAGCAGTTTATCGGGACTGGCCTCCTACGAGCAGTACTTC. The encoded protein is CASSLSGLASYEQYF.